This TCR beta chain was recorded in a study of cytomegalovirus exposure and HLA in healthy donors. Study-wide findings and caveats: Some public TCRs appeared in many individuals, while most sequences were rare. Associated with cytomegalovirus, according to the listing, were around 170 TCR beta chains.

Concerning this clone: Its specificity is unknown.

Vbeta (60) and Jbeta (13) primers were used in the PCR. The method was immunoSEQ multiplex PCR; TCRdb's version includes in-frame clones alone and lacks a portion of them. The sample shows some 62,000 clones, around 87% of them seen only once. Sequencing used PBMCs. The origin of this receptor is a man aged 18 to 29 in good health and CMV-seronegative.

In DNA form, the CDR3 reads TGCGCCAGCAGATCACTCACTAGCACAGATACGCAGTATTTT. Translation: CASRSLTSTDTQYF. V is TRBV5-1 and J is TRBJ2-3; D not certain. The CDR3 is made up of 14 amino acids. V was cut by 5 bases and J by 0 bases, with 10 bases left in between. Per germline, CDR1 SGHRS and CDR2 YFSETQ.